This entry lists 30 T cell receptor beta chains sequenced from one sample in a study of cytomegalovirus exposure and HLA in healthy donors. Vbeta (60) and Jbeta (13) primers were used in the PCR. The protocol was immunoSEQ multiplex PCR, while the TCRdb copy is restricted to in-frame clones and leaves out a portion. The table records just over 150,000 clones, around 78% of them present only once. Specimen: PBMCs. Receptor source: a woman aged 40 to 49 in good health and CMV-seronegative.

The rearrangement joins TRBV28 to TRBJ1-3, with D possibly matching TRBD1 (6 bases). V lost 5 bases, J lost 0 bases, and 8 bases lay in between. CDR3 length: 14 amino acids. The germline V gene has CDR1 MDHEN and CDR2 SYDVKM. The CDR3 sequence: CASSDRSSGNTIYF. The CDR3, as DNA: TGTGCCAGCAGTGACAGGAGCTCTGGAAACACCATATATTTT.

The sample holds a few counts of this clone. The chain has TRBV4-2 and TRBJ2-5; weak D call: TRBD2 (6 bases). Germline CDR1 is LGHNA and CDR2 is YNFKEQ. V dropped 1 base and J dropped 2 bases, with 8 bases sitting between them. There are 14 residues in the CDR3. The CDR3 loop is CASSQGGLQETQYF. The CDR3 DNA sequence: TGTGCCAGCAGCCAAGGGGGACTGCAAGAGACCCAGTACTTC.

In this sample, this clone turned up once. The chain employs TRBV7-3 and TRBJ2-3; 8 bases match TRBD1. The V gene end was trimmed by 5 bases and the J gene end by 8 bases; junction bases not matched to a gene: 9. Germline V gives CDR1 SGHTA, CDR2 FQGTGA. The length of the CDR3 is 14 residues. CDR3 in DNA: TGTGCCAGCAGCCAAGCGACAGGGGCGGGTACGCAGTATTTT. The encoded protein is CASSQATGAGTQYF.

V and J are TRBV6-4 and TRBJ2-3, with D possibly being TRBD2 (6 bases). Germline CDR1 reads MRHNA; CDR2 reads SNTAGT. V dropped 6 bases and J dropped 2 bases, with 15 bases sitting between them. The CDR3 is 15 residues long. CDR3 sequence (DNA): TGTGCCAGCAGACCCTTGGGCGGGGCCACAGATACGCAGTATTTT. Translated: CASRPLGGATDTQYF.

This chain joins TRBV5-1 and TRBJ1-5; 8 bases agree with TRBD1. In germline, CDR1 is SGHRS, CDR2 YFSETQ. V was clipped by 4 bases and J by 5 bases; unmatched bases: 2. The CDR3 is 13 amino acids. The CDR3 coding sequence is TGCGCCAGCAGCCCGGACAGGGATCAGCCCCAGCATTTT. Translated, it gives CASSPDRDQPQHF.

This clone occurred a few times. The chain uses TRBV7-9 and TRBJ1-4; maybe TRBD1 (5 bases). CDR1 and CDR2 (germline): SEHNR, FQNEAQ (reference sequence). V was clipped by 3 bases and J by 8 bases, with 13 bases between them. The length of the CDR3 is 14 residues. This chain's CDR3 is CASSFRTSGEKLFF. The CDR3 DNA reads TGTGCCAGCAGCTTTCGGACAAGTGGCGAAAAACTGTTTTTT. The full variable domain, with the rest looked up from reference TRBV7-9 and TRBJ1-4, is DTGVSQNPRHKITKRGQNVTFRCDPISEHNRLYWYRQTLGQGPEFLTYFQNEAQLEKSRLLSDRFSAERPKGSFSTLEIQRTEQGDSAMYLCASSFRTSGEKLFFGSGTQLSVL.

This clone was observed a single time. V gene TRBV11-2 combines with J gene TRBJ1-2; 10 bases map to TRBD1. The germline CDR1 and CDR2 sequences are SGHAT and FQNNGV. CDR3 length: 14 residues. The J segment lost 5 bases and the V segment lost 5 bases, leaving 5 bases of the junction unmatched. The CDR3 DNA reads TGTGCCAGCAGCGCGACAGGGGGCGGGTATGGCTACACCTTC. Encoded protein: CASSATGGGYGYTF.

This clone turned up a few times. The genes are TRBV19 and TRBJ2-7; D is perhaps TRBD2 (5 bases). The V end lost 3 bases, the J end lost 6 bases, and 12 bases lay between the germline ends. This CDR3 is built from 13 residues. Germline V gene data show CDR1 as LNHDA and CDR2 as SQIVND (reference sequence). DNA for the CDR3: TGTGCCAGTAGTATCAATCCAGAGGGCGAGCAGTACTTC. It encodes CASSINPEGEQYF.

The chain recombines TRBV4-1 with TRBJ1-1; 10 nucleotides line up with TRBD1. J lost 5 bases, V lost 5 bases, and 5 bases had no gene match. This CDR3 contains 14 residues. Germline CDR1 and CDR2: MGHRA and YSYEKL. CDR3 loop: CASSDRGLITEAFF. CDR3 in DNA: TGCGCCAGCAGCGACAGGGGGCTGATAACTGAAGCTTTCTTT.

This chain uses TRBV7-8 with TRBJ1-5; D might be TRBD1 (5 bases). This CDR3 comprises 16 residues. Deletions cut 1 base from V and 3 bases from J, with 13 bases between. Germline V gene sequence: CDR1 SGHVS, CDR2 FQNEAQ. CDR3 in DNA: TGTGCCAGCAGCTTAGGGGGCGGCAGGTACAATCAGCCCCAGCATTTT. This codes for CASSLGGGRYNQPQHF. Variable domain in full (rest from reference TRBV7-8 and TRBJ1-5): GAGVSQSPRYKVAKRGQDVALRCDPISGHVSLFWYQQALGQGPEFLTYFQNEAQLDKSGLPSDRFFAERPEGSVSTLKIQRTQQEDSAVYLCASSLGGGRYNQPQHFGDGTRLSIL.

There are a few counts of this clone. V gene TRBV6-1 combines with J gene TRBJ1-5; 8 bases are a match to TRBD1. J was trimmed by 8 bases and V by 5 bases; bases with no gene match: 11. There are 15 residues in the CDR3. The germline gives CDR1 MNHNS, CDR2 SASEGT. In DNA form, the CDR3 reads TGTGCCAGCAGTTTCTTGCAGGGGGCCGGGGAGCCCCAGCATTTT. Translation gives CASSFLQGAGEPQHF.

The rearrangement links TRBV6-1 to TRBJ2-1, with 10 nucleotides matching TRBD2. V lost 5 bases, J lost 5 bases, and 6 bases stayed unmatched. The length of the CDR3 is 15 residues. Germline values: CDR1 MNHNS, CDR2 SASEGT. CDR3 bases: TGTGCCAGCAGTTTGCTAGCGGGGGCCCACAATGAGCAGTTCTTC. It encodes CASSLLAGAHNEQFF.

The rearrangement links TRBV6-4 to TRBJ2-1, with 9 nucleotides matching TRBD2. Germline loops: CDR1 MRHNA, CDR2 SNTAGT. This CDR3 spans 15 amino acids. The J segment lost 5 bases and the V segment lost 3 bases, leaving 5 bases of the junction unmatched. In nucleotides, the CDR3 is TGTGCCAGCAGTGAAAGCGGGGGGACTAACAATGAGCAGTTCTTC. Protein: CASSESGGTNNEQFF.

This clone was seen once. DNA of the CDR3: TGCGCCAGCTCGACAGGGTCGTCTGGAAACACCATATATTTT. Translating it yields CASSTGSSGNTIYF. The chain joins TRBV10-1 to TRBJ1-3, with 7 bases fitting TRBD1. Germline trimming cut 8 bases from V and 1 base from J; bases unmatched to any gene: 5. The CDR3 has 14 residues. CDR1 is WNHNN, CDR2 SYGVQD, per germline (reference sequence).

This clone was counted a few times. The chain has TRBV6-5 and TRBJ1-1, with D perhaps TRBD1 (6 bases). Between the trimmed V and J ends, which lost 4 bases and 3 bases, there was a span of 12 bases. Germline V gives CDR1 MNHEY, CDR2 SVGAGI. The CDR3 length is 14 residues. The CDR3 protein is CASSSPRGDTEAFF. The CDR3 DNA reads TGTGCCAGCAGTTCACCCAGGGGCGACACTGAAGCTTTCTTT.

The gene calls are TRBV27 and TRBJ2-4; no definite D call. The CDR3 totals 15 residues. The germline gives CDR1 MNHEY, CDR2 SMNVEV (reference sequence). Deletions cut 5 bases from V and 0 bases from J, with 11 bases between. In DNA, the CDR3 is TGTGCCAGCAGTACCGTCGAGCTAGCCAAAAACATTCAGTACTTC. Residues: CASSTVELAKNIQYF.

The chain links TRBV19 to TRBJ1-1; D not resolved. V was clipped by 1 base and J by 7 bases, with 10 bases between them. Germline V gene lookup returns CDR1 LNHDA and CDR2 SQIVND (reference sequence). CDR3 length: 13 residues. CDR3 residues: CASSIGGGIEAFF. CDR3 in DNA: TGTGCCAGTAGTATAGGTGGAGGAATTGAAGCTTTCTTT.

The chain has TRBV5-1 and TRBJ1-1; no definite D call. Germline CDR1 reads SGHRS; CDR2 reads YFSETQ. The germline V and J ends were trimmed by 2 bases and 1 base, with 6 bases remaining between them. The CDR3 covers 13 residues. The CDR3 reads CASSLLRNTEAFF. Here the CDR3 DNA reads TGCGCCAGCAGCTTATTGAGGAACACTGAAGCTTTCTTT. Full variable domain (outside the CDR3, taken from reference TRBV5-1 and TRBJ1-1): KAGVTQTPRYLIKTRGQQVTLSCSPISGHRSVSWYQQTPGQGLQFLFEYFSETQRNKGNFPGRFSGRQFSNSRSEMNVSTLELGDSALYLCASSLLRNTEAFFGQGTRLTVV.

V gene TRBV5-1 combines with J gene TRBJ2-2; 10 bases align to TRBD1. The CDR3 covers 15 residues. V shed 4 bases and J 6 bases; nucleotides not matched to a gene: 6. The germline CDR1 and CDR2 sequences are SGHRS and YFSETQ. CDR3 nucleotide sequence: TGCGCCAGCAGCCCCGGGACAGGGGTTCCCGGGGAGCTGTTTTTT. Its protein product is CASSPGTGVPGELFF.

CDR3 loop: CASSKAGARNTGELFF. The CDR3 DNA reads as TGTGCCAGCAGCAAAGCGGGGGCTAGGAACACCGGGGAGCTGTTTTTT. V is TRBV7-2 and J is TRBJ2-2, with 8 bases fitting TRBD2. Germline trimming cut 5 bases from V and 1 base from J; bases unmatched to any gene: 6. The CDR3 contains 16 residues. CDR1 and CDR2 (germline): SGHTA, FQGNSA.

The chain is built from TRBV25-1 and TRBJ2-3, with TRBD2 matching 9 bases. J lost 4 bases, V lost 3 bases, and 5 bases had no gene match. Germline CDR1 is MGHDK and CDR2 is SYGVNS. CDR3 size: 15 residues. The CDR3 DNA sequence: TGTGCCAGCAGTGACTGGCGGGGGGGGGCAGATACGCAGTATTTT. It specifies CASSDWRGGADTQYF.

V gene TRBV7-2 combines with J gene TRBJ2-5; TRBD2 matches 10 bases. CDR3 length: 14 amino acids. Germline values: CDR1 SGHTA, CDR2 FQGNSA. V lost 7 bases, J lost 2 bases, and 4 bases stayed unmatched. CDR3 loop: CASNERGGQETQYF. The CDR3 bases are TGTGCCAGCAACGAGCGGGGGGGACAAGAGACCCAGTACTTC.

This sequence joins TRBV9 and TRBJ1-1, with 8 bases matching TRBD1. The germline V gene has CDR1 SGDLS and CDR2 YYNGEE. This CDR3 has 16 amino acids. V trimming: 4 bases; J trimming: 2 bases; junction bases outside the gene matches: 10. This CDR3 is CASSPRQGITNTEAFF. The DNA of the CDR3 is TGTGCCAGCAGCCCCCGACAGGGGATTACCAACACTGAAGCTTTCTTT.

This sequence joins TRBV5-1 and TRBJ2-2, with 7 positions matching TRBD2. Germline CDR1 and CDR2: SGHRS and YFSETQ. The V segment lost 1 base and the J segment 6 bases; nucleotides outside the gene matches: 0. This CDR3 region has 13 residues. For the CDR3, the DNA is TGCGCCAGCAGCTTGCGGGAGGCCGGGGAGCTGTTTTTT. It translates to CASSLREAGELFF.

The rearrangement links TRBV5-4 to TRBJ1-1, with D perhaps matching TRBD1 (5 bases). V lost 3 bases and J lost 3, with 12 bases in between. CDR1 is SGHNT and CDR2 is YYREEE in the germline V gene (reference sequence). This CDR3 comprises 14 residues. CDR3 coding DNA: TGTGCCAGCAGCTGGGGGGTACGGGACACTGAAGCTTTCTTT. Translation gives CASSWGVRDTEAFF.

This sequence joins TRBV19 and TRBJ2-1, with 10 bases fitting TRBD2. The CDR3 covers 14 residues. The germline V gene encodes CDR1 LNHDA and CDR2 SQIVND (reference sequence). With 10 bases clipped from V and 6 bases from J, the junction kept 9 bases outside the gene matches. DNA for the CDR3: TGTGCCACCTCATCACTAGCGGGGAGCAATGAGCAGTTCTTC. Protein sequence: CATSSLAGSNEQFF.

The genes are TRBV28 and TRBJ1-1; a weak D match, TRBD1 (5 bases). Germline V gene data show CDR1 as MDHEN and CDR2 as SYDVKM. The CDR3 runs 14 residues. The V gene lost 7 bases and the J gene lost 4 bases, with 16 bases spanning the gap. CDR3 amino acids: CASNPGIWGTEAFF. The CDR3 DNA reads TGTGCCAGCAACCCAGGGATATGGGGCACTGAAGCTTTCTTT. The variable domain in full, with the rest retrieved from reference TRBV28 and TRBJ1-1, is DVKVTQSSRYLVKRTGEKVFLECVQDMDHENMFWYRQDPGLGLRLIYFSYDVKMKEKGDIPEGYSVSREKKERFSLILESASTNQTSMYLCASNPGIWGTEAFFGQGTRLTVV.

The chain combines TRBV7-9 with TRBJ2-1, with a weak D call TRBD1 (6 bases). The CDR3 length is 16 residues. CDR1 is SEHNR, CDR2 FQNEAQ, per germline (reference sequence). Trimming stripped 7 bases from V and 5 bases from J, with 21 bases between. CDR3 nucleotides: TGTGCCAGCATCTCTATCAGGCAGGGACAAGACAATGAGCAGTTCTTC. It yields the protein CASISIRQGQDNEQFF.

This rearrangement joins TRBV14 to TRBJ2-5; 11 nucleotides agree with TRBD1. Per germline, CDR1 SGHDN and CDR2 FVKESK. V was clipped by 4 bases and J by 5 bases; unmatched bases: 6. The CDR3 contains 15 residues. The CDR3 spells CASSPWTGGLETQYF. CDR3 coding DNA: TGTGCCAGCAGCCCTTGGACAGGGGGCTTGGAGACCCAGTACTTC.

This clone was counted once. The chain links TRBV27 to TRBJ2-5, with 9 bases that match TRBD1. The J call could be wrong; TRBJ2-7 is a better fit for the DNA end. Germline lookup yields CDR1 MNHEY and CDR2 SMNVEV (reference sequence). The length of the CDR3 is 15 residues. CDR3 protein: CASSLSGQGLNEQYF. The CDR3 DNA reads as TGTGCCAGCAGTTTATCGGGACAGGGCCTAAACGAGCAGTACTTC.